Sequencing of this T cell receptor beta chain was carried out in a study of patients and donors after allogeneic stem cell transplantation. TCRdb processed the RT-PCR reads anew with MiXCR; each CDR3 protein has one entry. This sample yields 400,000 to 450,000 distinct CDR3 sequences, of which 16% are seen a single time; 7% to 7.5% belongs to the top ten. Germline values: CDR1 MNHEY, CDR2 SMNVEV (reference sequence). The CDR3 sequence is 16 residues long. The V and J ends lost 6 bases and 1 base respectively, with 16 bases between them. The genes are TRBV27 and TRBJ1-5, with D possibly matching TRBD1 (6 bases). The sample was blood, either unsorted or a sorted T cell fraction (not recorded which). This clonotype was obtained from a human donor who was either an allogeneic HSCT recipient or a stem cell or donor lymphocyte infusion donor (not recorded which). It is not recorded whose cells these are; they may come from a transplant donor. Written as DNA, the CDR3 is TGTGCCAGCAGCCCTCGTTCGGGGGCAAGCAATCAGCCCCAGCATTTT. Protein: CASSPRSGASNQPQHF.